The 21 T cell receptor beta chains reported below all come from one sample, sequenced in a study of blood T cell repertoires in COVID-19. The assay was immunoSEQ multiplex PCR, and TCRdb's table has in-frame clones only and misses some. The sample carries approximately 110,000 clones, 86% recorded once. The sequenced material came from peripheral blood. These receptors all stem from a human donor in a cohort sampled during active COVID-19.

The chain employs TRBV11-3 and TRBJ2-7; tentative D call: TRBD2 (5 bases). The V end was cut by 4 bases, the J end by 5 bases, with 9 bases between. CDR3 size: 12 residues. The germline V gene encodes CDR1 SGHNT and CDR2 YENEEA. The CDR3 nucleotides are TGTGCCAGCAGCTCAACGGAGGACGAGCAGTACTTC. As protein: CASSSTEDEQYF.

The rearrangement links TRBV7-3 to TRBJ2-6; possibly TRBD1 for D (6 bases). V lost 3 bases to trimming and J lost 1 base, with 13 bases between them. CDR1 and CDR2 from the germline V gene are SGHTA and FQGTGA. This CDR3 region has 17 residues. CDR3: CASSLATGPSGANVLTF. The CDR3 DNA reads as TGTGCCAGCAGCTTGGCGACAGGACCTTCTGGGGCCAACGTCCTGACTTTC.

The chain joins TRBV28 to TRBJ1-2, with 7 nucleotides matching TRBD1. The CDR3 runs to 16 residues. After removal of 6 bases from V and 3 bases from J, the junction contained 13 bases not matched to a gene. Germline CDR1 is MDHEN and CDR2 is SYDVKM. CDR3 sequence (DNA): TGTGCCAGCAGGCCCCAAATCGCGACAGGGCACTATGGCTACACCTTC. Encoded protein: CASRPQIATGHYGYTF.

The V and J genes are TRBV3-1 (or the pseudogene TRBV3-2) and TRBJ1-1; tentatively, D is TRBD1 (5 bases). Germline V gene data show CDR1 as LGHDT and CDR2 as YNNKEL (reference sequence). Trimming pared 0 bases from V and 8 bases from J, leaving 13 bases between. This CDR3 contains 14 residues. This chain's CDR3 is CASSQESVQGEAFF. The CDR3 bases are TGTGCCAGCAGCCAAGAGTCGGTCCAGGGAGAAGCTTTCTTT.

The CDR3 spells CASSEAGGGYGYTF. Here the CDR3 DNA reads TGTGCCAGCAGTGAGGCAGGGGGTGGCTATGGCTACACCTTC. The chain couples TRBV2 to TRBJ1-2; 7 positions agree with TRBD1. Germline V gene data show CDR1 as SNHLY and CDR2 as FYNNEI. Trimming removed 3 bases from V and 4 bases from J; junction bases left unmatched: 5. The CDR3 length is 14 residues.

This clone appeared a few times. This chain joins TRBV6-2 or TRBV6-3 and TRBJ2-3; D gene unclear. V dropped 6 bases and J dropped 5 bases, with 9 bases sitting between them. Germline-derived CDR1 and CDR2 are MNHEY and SVGEGT. The CDR3 is 12 residues long. The CDR3 DNA sequence: TGTGCCAGCAGCGTCTTCCGAGATACGCAGTATTTT. It encodes CASSVFRDTQYF.

The genes are TRBV2 and TRBJ2-3; 11 bases are shared with TRBD2. Trimming at V came to 6 bases and at J to 1 base, leaving 3 bases not matched to a gene. In germline, CDR1 is SNHLY, CDR2 FYNNEI. This CDR3 is 15 amino acids long. This CDR3 reads CASSLLAGGTDTQYF. The CDR3 DNA reads as TGTGCCAGCAGCTTACTAGCGGGAGGCACAGATACGCAGTATTTT.

CDR3 protein: CATSLQTGGGEKLFF. In nucleotides, the CDR3 is TGTGCCACCAGCCTTCAAACAGGGGGGGGTGAAAAACTGTTTTTT. The chain is built from TRBV15 and TRBJ1-4, with TRBD1 identical over 8 bases. V dropped 5 bases and J dropped 7; count of bases not matched to a gene: 9. The CDR3 contains 15 residues. In germline, CDR1 is LNHNV, CDR2 YYDKDF (reference sequence).

This clone was picked up a small number of times. This chain joins TRBV5-1 and TRBJ2-7; 9 nucleotides match TRBD2. The CDR3 is made up of 13 amino acids. Germline CDR1 is SGHRS and CDR2 is YFSETQ. V trimming: 5 bases; J trimming: 3 bases; junction bases outside the gene matches: 3. CDR3 in amino acids: CASRFSGSYEQYF. CDR3 coding DNA: TGCGCCAGCAGATTTAGCGGGAGCTACGAGCAGTACTTC.

This chain connects TRBV18 to TRBJ2-1; 10 bases match TRBD2. This CDR3 is built from 19 residues. From germline, CDR1 is KGHSH and CDR2 LQKENI. Unmatched junction bases numbered 10, after V lost 2 bases and J lost 0 bases. The CDR3 nucleotides read TGTGCCAGCTCACCAGGGGTACTAGCGGGACTGAGCTCCTACAATGAGCAGTTCTTC. Encoded protein: CASSPGVLAGLSSYNEQFF.

V is TRBV7-6 and J is TRBJ1-1; the D gene is possibly TRBD1 (5 bases). The ends were cut back, 7 bases at V and 5 bases at J, with 20 bases in the middle. The CDR3 runs 15 residues. Per the germline V gene, CDR1 is SGHVS and CDR2 is FNYEAQ. CDR3 loop: CASTPRSGGRTEAFF. For the CDR3, the DNA is TGTGCCAGCACCCCCAGGTCCGGGGGAAGGACTGAAGCTTTCTTT.

The V gene is TRBV14, the J gene TRBJ2-7; 8 nucleotides match TRBD1. This CDR3 contains 14 residues. Germline V gene sequence: CDR1 SGHDN, CDR2 FVKESK. The V gene end was trimmed by 4 bases and the J gene end by 3 bases; junction bases not matched to a gene: 5. In DNA form, the CDR3 reads TGTGCCAGCAGCCGGACAGGGTTATTCTACGAGCAGTACTTC. Translating it yields CASSRTGLFYEQYF.

The J gene is TRBJ2-2, the V gene TRBV6-2 or TRBV6-3, with D unclear. V was cut by 0 bases and J by 1 base, with 6 bases left in between. The CDR3 covers 15 residues. Germline CDR1 is MNHEY and CDR2 is SVGEGT. The CDR3 coding sequence is TGTGCCAGCAGTTACTCGATTAGGAACACCGGGGAGCTGTTTTTT. Its translation is CASSYSIRNTGELFF.

The V call is TRBV5-6, the J call TRBJ2-7; D may be TRBD1 (5 bases). Trimming left V 2 bases short and J 2 bases short, with 11 bases between. This CDR3 is 14 amino acids long. Germline lookup yields CDR1 SGHDT and CDR2 YYEEEE. DNA for the CDR3: TGTGCCAGCAGCTTCCGACAGCTACCCTACGAGCAGTACTTC. As protein: CASSFRQLPYEQYF. The whole variable domain, remainder taken from reference TRBV5-6 and TRBJ2-7, is DAGVTQSPTHLIKTRGQQVTLRCSPKSGHDTVSWYQQALGQGPQFIFQYYEEEERQRGNFPDRFSGHQFPNYSSELNVNALLLGDSALYLCASSFRQLPYEQYFGPGTRLTVT.

CDR3 nucleotide sequence: TGTGCCAGCAGTTCCCGGATCTGGACTAGCTCTGGAAACACCATATATTTT. This codes for CASSSRIWTSSGNTIYF. The chain uses TRBV3-1 (or the pseudogene TRBV3-2) and TRBJ1-3; D gene ambiguous. Between the trimmed V and J ends, which lost 6 bases and 0 bases, there was a span of 18 bases. The CDR3 is 17 residues long. The V gene's germline CDR1 is LGHDT and CDR2 YNNKEL (reference sequence).

The gene calls are TRBV27 and TRBJ2-7; 7 bases line up with TRBD1. CDR1 and CDR2 (germline): MNHEY, SMNVEV (reference sequence). The CDR3 has 15 amino acids. V trimming: 3 bases; J trimming: 4 bases; junction bases outside the gene matches: 9. CDR3 sequence: CASSLTGMAGYEQYF. In DNA form, the CDR3 reads TGTGCCAGCAGTTTGACAGGGATGGCAGGGTACGAGCAGTACTTC.

CDR3 in amino acids: CASSQRGQGAGTQYF. The CDR3 nucleotides are TGTGCCAGCAGTCAAAGAGGACAGGGGGCGGGTACGCAGTATTTT. The J gene is TRBJ2-3, the V gene TRBV5-8, with TRBD1 identical over 11 bases. V lost 5 bases and J lost 8; bases outside the gene matches: 10. The germline V gene encodes CDR1 SGHTS and CDR2 YDEGEE. The CDR3 covers 15 residues.

This sequence joins TRBV9 and TRBJ1-5, with 7 positions matching TRBD1. The CDR3 consists of 15 residues. The junction had 5 bases not matched to a gene; V was cut back by 0 bases and J by 5 bases. CDR1 and CDR2 (germline): SGDLS, YYNGEE. CDR3 nucleotides: TGTGCCAGCAGCGTAGAACCCAGGGGGGATCAGCCCCAGCATTTT. Its translation is CASSVEPRGDQPQHF.

The V and J genes are TRBV10-3 and TRBJ2-7; D unclear. CDR3 length equals 13 residues. Germline CDR1 reads ENHRY; CDR2 reads SYGVKD. V was clipped by 3 bases and J by 1 base, with 7 bases between them. The chain's CDR3 is CAISDSSSYEQYF. The CDR3 bases are TGTGCCATCAGTGATTCTAGTTCCTACGAGCAGTACTTC.

V is TRBV13 and J is TRBJ2-7, with 10 positions matching TRBD2. The CDR3 sequence is 15 residues long. Germline assignment: CDR1 PRHDT and CDR2 FYEKMQ (reference sequence). Trimming at V came to 4 bases and at J to 4 bases, leaving 7 bases not matched to a gene. The CDR3 loop reads CASSWASGRTYEQYF. The DNA of the CDR3 is TGTGCCAGCAGCTGGGCTAGCGGGAGAACATACGAGCAGTACTTC.

The rearrangement joins TRBV28 to TRBJ2-7; 10 bases map to TRBD2. V trimming: 4 bases; J trimming: 4 bases; junction bases outside the gene matches: 1. Germline CDR1 and CDR2: MDHEN and SYDVKM. The CDR3 has 13 residues. DNA of the CDR3: TGTGCCAGCAGTTATAGCGGGAGGTACGAGCAGTACTTC. Protein product: CASSYSGRYEQYF.